The 30 T cell receptor beta chains below were found in one sample sequenced in a study of tumor and adjacent non-tumor tissue in lung cancer. Three rounds of nested PCR, following a modified ARM-PCR protocol, produced the TCRbeta library. Each CDR3 protein gets one entry after TCRdb re-called the multiplex PCR reads with MiXCR. The sample consists of about 93,000 distinct CDR3 sequences, about 72% of them appearing once. No cell sorting was done before RNA was extracted from the tissue. Specimen: lung tumor tissue. These receptors were obtained from a man in his sixties with non-small cell lung cancer.

On this clonotype itself: One junction end does not reproduce the germline sequence, and a read error may be involved. The V gene is TRBV11-3, the J gene TRBJ2-3, with a tentative D call TRBD1 (5 bases). The CDR3 spans 14 residues. Looked up from germline, CDR1 is SGHNT and CDR2 is YENEEA. The CDR3 loop reads CASGFQEYTGTQYF. DNA for the CDR3: TGTGCCAGCGGCTTCCAAGAGTACACAGGTACGCAGTATTTT.

Worth noting for this clonotype: Given a much more abundant clone one base away, this may be a read error. The J gene is TRBJ2-1, the V gene TRBV10-3; no reliable D call. V shed 6 bases and J shed 5 bases, with 14 bases lying between them. CDR1 and CDR2 from the germline V gene are ENHRY and SYGVKD. The CDR3 is 14 amino acids. CDR3 sequence reads: CAIRSAPSNNEQFF. CDR3 in DNA: TGTGCCATCAGGTCGGCACCCTCTAACAATGAGCAGTTCTTC.

In regard to this clonotype: The junction departs from germline at one end; a sequencing error may be responsible. The genes are TRBV7-2 and TRBJ2-5; 7 nucleotides agree with TRBD1. The germline V gene encodes CDR1 SGHTA and CDR2 FQGNSA. The CDR3 has 18 residues. CDR3 in amino acids: CVSSLEVGDSKYQETQYF. The CDR3 nucleotides read TGTGTCAGCAGCTTAGAGGTGGGGGACAGTAAGTACCAAGAGACCCAGTACTTC.

This clonotype has a handful of counts. The genes are TRBV30 and TRBJ2-2; D not certain. Trimming left V 0 bases short and J 1 base short, with 9 bases between. This CDR3 comprises 15 residues. In germline, CDR1 is GTSNPN, CDR2 SVGIG (reference sequence). The CDR3 region has the DNA TGTGCCTGGAGTGTATTGGGCGTGAACACCGGGGAGCTGTTTTTT. The encoded protein is CAWSVLGVNTGELFF. Combining the CDR3 with reference TRBV30 and TRBJ2-2 gives the whole variable domain SQTIHQWPATLVQPVGSPLSLECTVEGTSNPNLYWYRQAAGRGLQLLFYSVGIGQISSEVPQNLSASRPQDRQFILSSKKLLLSDSGFYLCAWSVLGVNTGELFFGEGSRLTVL.

A word on this clonotype: Since the CDR3 does not end with the conserved phenylalanine or tryptophan, this likely comes from a read error. Because the CDR3's place on the DNA is in doubt, the DNA is left out and the CDR3 is given as listed by TCRdb. The rearrangement links TRBV29-1 to TRBJ1-2; no check of the table's D call, TRBD1, against the DNA was made. Germline loops: CDR1 SQVTM, CDR2 ANQGSEA. The CDR3 is 14 amino acids in total, end residues counted. This CDR3 is CSVVSGTANYGYII.

This chain joins TRBV19 and TRBJ2-2, with D hard to call. Germline-derived CDR1 and CDR2 are LNHDA and SQIVND (reference sequence). This CDR3 has 14 amino acids. The V end was cut by 5 bases, the J end by 5 bases, with 12 bases between. Here the CDR3 reads CASSFGVRTGELFF. The CDR3 nucleotides read TGTGCCAGTAGTTTTGGGGTTCGGACCGGGGAGCTGTTTTTT.

On this clonotype: One end of the junction does not line up with germline, which may come from a read error. J is TRBJ1-2 and V is TRBV20-1; the D gene is possibly TRBD1 (6 bases). CDR1 and CDR2 from the germline V gene are DFQATT and SNEGSKA (reference sequence). The CDR3 loop spans 13 amino acids. The CDR3 sequence: CSGRDPGARGYTF. The CDR3 region has the DNA TGCAGTGGTAGAGATCCGGGGGCAAGAGGCTACACCTTC.

On this clonotype: Relative to the germline gene, one junction end is altered; a read error may explain this. The rearrangement joins TRBV12-3 or TRBV12-4 to TRBJ2-7; D might be TRBD1 or TRBD2, each matching 6 bases. CDR3 length: 11 amino acids. The CDR3 DNA is TGTGCCAACAGTCCAGGGGTAGGGACTCTTTTC. Protein product: CANSPGVGTLF.

With respect to this clonotype: One end of the junction does not line up with germline, which may come from a read error. This chain joins TRBV20-1 and TRBJ2-4; TRBD1 matches at 11 bases. CDR3 length: 15 amino acids. In germline, CDR1 is DFQATT, CDR2 SNEGSKA (reference sequence). The CDR3 spells CSAKGTGGLKNIQYF. CDR3 sequence (DNA): TGCAGTGCAAAGGGGACAGGGGGGCTCAAAAACATTCAGTATTTC.

Comments on this clonotype: It is likely a read error, because the conserved phenylalanine at the end of the CDR3 is missing. Because the CDR3's place on the DNA is in doubt, the DNA is left out and the CDR3 is given as listed by TCRdb. This chain uses TRBV7-9 with TRBJ2-3; the table's D call, TRBD1, was not checked against the DNA. A total of 13 residues make up the CDR3, ends included. Germline values: CDR1 SEHNR, CDR2 FQNEAQ (reference sequence). The CDR3 is CASSLVGGDTRYY.

This chain connects TRBV23-1 to TRBJ1-1; D unresolved. TRBV23-1 is an ORF, and what it does is uncertain. V dropped 3 bases and J dropped 6 bases, with 11 bases sitting between them. This CDR3 contains 13 residues. The CDR3 region has the DNA TGCGCCAGCAGTCACATGACACCGCCTGAAGCTTTCTTT. Its protein is CASSHMTPPEAFF.

The chain is built from TRBV11-3 and TRBJ2-3; 9 nucleotides line up with TRBD2. CDR1 SGHNT and CDR2 YENEEA come from the germline V gene. The CDR3 extends over 15 amino acids. Trimming removed 3 bases from V and 4 bases from J; junction bases left unmatched: 5. CDR3 coding DNA: TGTGCCAGCAGCTTTGGGCTAGCGGGGCCAGATACGCAGTATTTT. This encodes CASSFGLAGPDTQYF.

Regarding this clonotype: A much more abundant neighbour one base away suggests this may be a read error. The rearrangement uses TRBV5-4 and TRBJ2-5; the D gene could be TRBD1 or TRBD2 (5 bases each). The CDR3 is made up of 14 amino acids. Germline CDR1 and CDR2: SGHNT and YYREEE (reference sequence). The V and J ends lost 4 bases and 5 bases respectively, with 15 bases between them. The CDR3 nucleotides are TGTGCCAGCAGCGTGGAGGCAGGGTCGGAGACCCAGTACTTC. The encoded protein is CASSVEAGSETQYF.

A word on this clonotype: A clone one base away is much larger, so this may be a read error. The chain has TRBV11-2 and TRBJ2-3; no firm D call. The germline V gene encodes CDR1 SGHAT and CDR2 FQNNGV. The CDR3 sequence is 14 residues long. Trimming stripped 2 bases from V and 9 bases from J, with 15 bases between. The CDR3 sequence: CASSLNASLRTQYF. The DNA of the CDR3 is TGTGCCAGCAGCTTAAATGCATCGTTGCGGACGCAGTATTTT.

In regard to this clonotype: The junction departs from the called germline gene at one end, perhaps through a read error. V gene TRBV6-5 combines with J gene TRBJ1-6; no firm D call. The CDR3 is 12 amino acids. Germline V lookup: CDR1 MNHEY, CDR2 SVGAGI. CDR3 sequence (DNA): TGCGCCTGCAGACAATCGCGTTCACCCCTCCACTTT. Translation: CACRQSRSPLHF.

This clonotype is judged medium-sized. This chain joins TRBV4-2 and TRBJ2-2; 10 bases are a match to TRBD2. The V gene end was trimmed by 1 base and the J gene end by 0 bases; junction bases not matched to a gene: 2. From germline, CDR1 is LGHNA and CDR2 YNFKEQ. The CDR3 runs to 17 residues. The CDR3, as DNA: TGTGCCAGCAGCCAAGGTCTAGCGGGGGCGAACACCGGGGAGCTGTTTTTT. This gives the protein CASSQGLAGANTGELFF.

This clonotype was observed a handful of times. In nucleotides, the CDR3 is TGCAGTGCCGTAGACAGGGGTGGGGGCTATGGCTACACCTTC. Translated, it gives CSAVDRGGGYGYTF. This chain joins TRBV20-1 and TRBJ1-2, with 8 bases identical to TRBD1. This CDR3 comprises 14 residues. V lost 6 bases to trimming and J lost 4 bases; unmatched junction nucleotides: 10. Germline V gives CDR1 DFQATT, CDR2 SNEGSKA (reference sequence).

As for this clonotype: This may be a read error, as it is one base from a much larger clone. V gene TRBV28 combines with J gene TRBJ2-1, with 7 positions matching TRBD2. From germline, CDR1 is MDHEN and CDR2 SYDVKM. J was trimmed by 12 bases and V by 8 bases; bases with no gene match: 7. CDR3 size: 11 residues. CDR3 region: CASSPGTMQFF. The CDR3 DNA reads as TGTGCCAGCTCCCCCGGGACTATGCAGTTCTTC.

This chain uses TRBV10-3 with TRBJ1-1; tentatively, D is TRBD1 (6 bases). Trimming stripped 5 bases from V and 3 bases from J, with 13 bases between. Germline CDR1 and CDR2: ENHRY and SYGVKD. The CDR3 runs 14 residues. CDR3 coding DNA: TGTGCCATCAGTAAGGCGGGGGCGTACACTGAAGCTTTCTTT. Its protein is CAISKAGAYTEAFF.

This chain connects TRBV29-1 to TRBJ2-5; TRBD2 might be the D (5 bases). This CDR3 contains 14 residues. V lost 4 bases and J 5 bases, leaving 17 bases between the germline ends. Germline CDR1 and CDR2: SQVTM and ANQGSEA. The CDR3, as DNA: TGCAGCGTTGGTCCTAGCTGTGTACGGGAGACCCAGTACTTC. Protein sequence: CSVGPSCVRETQYF.

Worth noting for this clonotype: The final CDR3 position lacks the conserved phenylalanine or tryptophan, pointing to a likely read error. CDR3 residues: CTSSSTRGAGDTDTQYL. CDR3 bases: TGTACCAGCAGCTCCACCCGGGGGGCGGGAGACACAGATACGCAGTATCTT. This rearrangement joins TRBV7-9 to TRBJ2-3; tentatively, D is TRBD2 (7 bases). Germline V gene sequence: CDR1 SEHNR, CDR2 FQNEAQ (reference sequence). CDR3 size: 17 residues.

V usage is TRBV7-8 and J usage is TRBJ2-2; TRBD2 agrees at 7 bases. V shed 5 bases and J 7 bases; nucleotides not matched to a gene: 10. CDR3 length equals 15 residues. Germline assignment: CDR1 SGHVS and CDR2 FQNEAQ. CDR3 DNA: TGTGCCAGCAGCCAACTCGGCGGGAGCCACGGGGAGCTGTTTTTT. The encoded protein is CASSQLGGSHGELFF.

The rearrangement links TRBV24-1 to TRBJ2-1, with 12 bases lining up with TRBD2. In germline, CDR1 is KGHDR, CDR2 SFDVKD. The V gene end was trimmed by 8 bases and the J gene end by 6 bases; junction bases not matched to a gene: 10. The CDR3 has 16 residues. CDR3 sequence: CATNGGLAGTLNEQFF. CDR3 DNA: TGTGCCACCAATGGAGGACTAGCGGGAACCCTCAATGAGCAGTTCTTC.

This clonotype appeared a few times. A much larger clone lies a single base off, so this may be a read error. V usage is TRBV20-1 and J usage is TRBJ1-5; 7 bases line up with TRBD1. Germline CDR1 reads DFQATT; CDR2 reads SNEGSKA (reference sequence). Trimming removed 6 bases from V and 5 bases from J; junction bases left unmatched: 13. The CDR3 is 15 residues long. CDR3 residues: CSAKGGRGSDQPQHF. The CDR3 coding sequence is TGCAGTGCGAAAGGGGGCAGGGGAAGCGATCAGCCCCAGCATTTT.

V usage is TRBV6-5 and J usage is TRBJ2-1; 7 bases align to TRBD2. The CDR3 consists of 14 residues. J lost 9 bases, V lost 0 bases, and 5 bases had no gene match. The germline V gene encodes CDR1 MNHEY and CDR2 SVGAGI. CDR3 bases: TGTGCCAGCAGTTACTCAGGGGAGGGCTTTGAGCAGTTCTTC. It translates to CASSYSGEGFEQFF.

About this clonotype: Likely a read error: the CDR3 ends without its conserved phenylalanine or tryptophan. The rearrangement uses TRBV13 and TRBJ2-1; no clear D. The ends were cut back, 0 bases at V and 4 bases at J, with 10 bases in the middle. The germline gives CDR1 PRHDT, CDR2 FYEKMQ (reference sequence). This CDR3 has 15 residues. CDR3 region: CASSLGQLRYNEQFL. CDR3 DNA sequence: TGTGCCAGCAGCTTAGGCCAGCTTAGATACAATGAGCAGTTCCTC.

With regard to this clonotype: The junction does not match germline at one end; this may be a read error. The chain employs TRBV2 and TRBJ1-1, with TRBD1 identical over 8 bases. Germline CDR1 SNHLY, CDR2 FYNNEI. The CDR3 length is 14 residues. The DNA for the CDR3 is TGTACCAGCAAAGGACAGGGCGATGGGACTGAAGCTTTCTTT. This codes for CTSKGQGDGTEAFF.

The genes are TRBV4-1 and TRBJ2-3, with a tentative D call TRBD1 (6 bases). The germline gives CDR1 MGHRA, CDR2 YSYEKL. Trimming removed 4 bases at V and 2 bases at J, with 22 bases between. This CDR3 spans 18 amino acids. The CDR3: CASSRASWTVGPTDTQYF. The CDR3 bases are TGCGCCAGCAGCCGCGCTTCCTGGACAGTCGGGCCCACAGATACGCAGTATTTT.

As concerns this clonotype: The junction does not match germline at one end; this may be a read error. The V gene is TRBV6-6, the J gene TRBJ2-3; weak D call: TRBD1 (5 bases). Germline CDR1 is MNHNY and CDR2 is SVGAGI (reference sequence). This CDR3 contains 17 residues. The CDR3, as DNA: TGTACCAGCAGTTACGATGTAGGGGCAGTCTCAGCAGATACGCAGTATTTT. Translated: CTSSYDVGAVSADTQYF.

This clonotype was recorded once. The V gene is TRBV11-1, the J gene TRBJ2-2; maybe TRBD2 (5 bases). V was trimmed by 3 bases and J by 6 bases, leaving 8 bases between them. Germline V gene sequence: CDR1 SGHAT, CDR2 FQDESV (reference sequence). The CDR3 loop spans 13 amino acids. Here the CDR3 DNA reads TGTGCCAGCAGCTTCCTGGACTCCGGGGAGCTGTTTTTT. It specifies CASSFLDSGELFF. The entire variable domain, with the rest obtained from reference TRBV11-1 and TRBJ2-2, is as follows: EAEVAQSPRYKITEKSQAVAFWCDPISGHATLYWYRQILGQGPELLVQFQDESVVDDSQLPKDRFSAERLKGVDSTLKIQPAELGDSAMYLCASSFLDSGELFFGEGSRLTVL.